These 14 T cell receptor beta chains were all obtained from the same sample, sequenced in a study of blood T cell repertoires in COVID-19. Assay: immunoSEQ multiplex PCR; the TCRdb copy retains only in-frame clones and omits some. In the table there are about 180,000 clones, less than 90% of which are singletons. The specimen was peripheral blood. These receptors came from a woman in her 70s with COVID-19, enrolled during active disease.

The CDR3 DNA reads as TGCAGCGTTCGGACAGGGGGCACCGGGGAGCTGTTTTTT. Encoded protein: CSVRTGGTGELFF. The chain uses TRBV29-1 and TRBJ2-2; 10 nucleotides match TRBD1. From germline, CDR1 is SQVTM and CDR2 ANQGSEA. This CDR3 contains 13 residues. Unmatched junction bases numbered 1, after V lost 5 bases and J lost 4 bases.

This chain's CDR3 is CASSSSGRGVYEQYF. The CDR3 region has the DNA TGTGCCAGCTCATCTAGCGGGAGAGGAGTCTACGAGCAGTACTTC. The chain couples TRBV18 to TRBJ2-7; the match to TRBD2 covers 10 bases. Germline V gives CDR1 KGHSH, CDR2 LQKENI. Trimming cost V 5 bases and J 3 bases; bases outside gene matches: 7. The CDR3 contains 15 residues.

The gene calls are TRBV10-3 and TRBJ2-3; D is perhaps TRBD2 (6 bases). This CDR3 region has 12 residues. Germline V lookup: CDR1 ENHRY, CDR2 SYGVKD. The V end was cut by 9 bases, the J end by 12 bases, with 19 bases between. The CDR3 DNA reads TGTGCCATTTCCCGGGACTCCATTTCCCAGTATTTT. It yields the protein CAISRDSISQYF.

This rearrangement joins TRBV7-2 to TRBJ2-1; no reliable D call. Per the germline V gene, CDR1 is SGHTA and CDR2 is FQGNSA. CDR3 length equals 13 residues. The V end lost 1 base, the J end lost 6 bases, and 7 bases lay between the germline ends. The chain's CDR3 is CASSLGQFNEQFF. DNA of the CDR3: TGTGCCAGCAGCTTAGGGCAGTTCAATGAGCAGTTCTTC.

The V and J genes are TRBV6-2 or TRBV6-3 and TRBJ1-2; D is ambiguous. Trimming cost V 2 bases and J 1 base, with 8 bases left between them. From germline, CDR1 is MNHEY and CDR2 SVGEGT. The CDR3 totals 14 residues. As DNA, the CDR3 is TGTGCCAGCAGTTACGCCGCGGGTAACTATGGCTACACCTTC. Translation: CASSYAAGNYGYTF.

The chain joins TRBV18 to TRBJ1-1; D is perhaps TRBD1 (6 bases). V dropped 1 base and J dropped 5 bases, with 17 bases sitting between them. CDR1 and CDR2 from the germline V gene are KGHSH and LQKENI. The CDR3 is 16 amino acids. Here the CDR3 reads CASSPLIAGAGTEAFF. The CDR3 region has the DNA TGTGCCAGCTCACCACTGATTGCGGGGGCTGGGACTGAAGCTTTCTTT.

The chain combines TRBV11-2 with TRBJ2-5; the D is unclear. V lost 5 bases to trimming and J lost 3 bases, with 4 bases between them. The CDR3 has 11 residues. Germline V gene data show CDR1 as SGHAT and CDR2 as FQNNGV. The DNA for the CDR3 is TGTGCCAGCAGCCCCAAAGAGACCCAGTACTTC. This gives the protein CASSPKETQYF.

In its sample, this clone was seen a few times. The chain recombines TRBV6-2 or TRBV6-3 with TRBJ2-1; TRBD2 aligns across 12 bases. Germline V gene sequence: CDR1 MNHEY, CDR2 SVGEGT. This CDR3 spans 15 amino acids. Unmatched junction bases numbered 7, after V lost 5 bases and J lost 8 bases. CDR3 bases: TGTGCCAGCAGTGATAGGACTAGCGGGAAGGATGAGCAGTTCTTC. Its translation: CASSDRTSGKDEQFF.

The chain is built from TRBV7-3 and TRBJ2-3, with D possibly matching TRBD1 (5 bases). Germline V lookup: CDR1 SGHTA, CDR2 FQGTGA. Trimming removed 5 bases at V and 8 bases at J, with 14 bases between. This CDR3 is 13 amino acids long. This CDR3 reads CASSLSGASTQYF. In nucleotides, the CDR3 is TGTGCCAGCAGCCTCTCTGGGGCATCTACGCAGTATTTT.

The chain employs TRBV5-8 and TRBJ1-4, with D unclear. Germline lookup yields CDR1 SGHTS and CDR2 YDEGEE. The ends were cut back, 4 bases at V and 0 bases at J, with 13 bases in the middle. This CDR3 comprises 16 residues. CDR3 loop: CASSQPAGTTNEKLFF. Here the CDR3 DNA reads TGTGCCAGCAGCCAGCCCGCGGGGACAACTAATGAAAAACTGTTTTTT. Using reference TRBV5-8 and TRBJ1-4 for the parts outside the CDR3, the full variable domain is EAGVTQSPTHLIKTRGQQATLRCSPISGHTSVYWYQQALGLGLQFLLWYDEGEERNRGNFPPRFSGRQFPNYSSELNVNALELEDSALYLCASSQPAGTTNEKLFFGSGTQLSVL.

The V call is TRBV30, the J call TRBJ2-7; 7 nucleotides align to TRBD2. This CDR3 spans 14 amino acids. CDR1 and CDR2 from the germline V gene are GTSNPN and SVGIG (reference sequence). The V gene end was trimmed by 3 bases and the J gene end by 1 base; junction bases not matched to a gene: 6. The CDR3 coding sequence is TGTGCCTGGAGCAAGGCTAGCGGATCCTACGAGCAGTACTTC. Its protein is CAWSKASGSYEQYF.

CDR3 in DNA: TGCGCCAGCAAGACAGGGGCCACAGGTACAGATACGCAGTATTTT. Encoded protein: CASKTGATGTDTQYF. The chain has TRBV10-2 and TRBJ2-3; TRBD1 matches 8 bases. Germline V lookup: CDR1 WSHSY, CDR2 SAAADI. Trimming removed 7 bases from V and 3 bases from J; junction bases left unmatched: 9. This CDR3 comprises 15 residues.

The rearrangement joins TRBV4-3 to TRBJ1-2; D unclear. V shed 0 bases and J shed 8 bases, with 22 bases lying between them. Germline V gene sequence: CDR1 LGHNA, CDR2 YSLEER. This CDR3 contains 17 residues. The CDR3 region has the DNA TGCGCCAGCAGCCAAGATCTTGCTGCCGGGCCAACTAGGGGCTACACCTTC. Its protein product is CASSQDLAAGPTRGYTF.

The chain has TRBV19 and TRBJ1-2; 10 bases agree with TRBD1. Germline CDR1 and CDR2: LNHDA and SQIVND (reference sequence). The junction had 9 bases not matched to a gene; V was cut back by 8 bases and J by 6 bases. CDR3 length: 14 amino acids. CDR3 sequence: CASSPPGQGNGYTF. The CDR3 DNA reads as TGTGCCAGTTCACCACCGGGACAGGGGAATGGCTACACCTTC.